These T cell receptor beta chains were read from a single sample in a study of siplizumab effects on memory and regulatory T cells. Sequenced by immunoSEQ multiplex PCR; TCRdb stores in-frame clones only, minus some. The sample yields around 94,000 clones, about 93% seen once. The sample taken for sequencing was CD4+ T cells sorted from blood. The receptor set was obtained from a human donor in good health. Both conserved end residues are part of each CDR3. D genes are given only for firm matches. Clone size is given for some rows only: seen once, a few or many times, or a class if the clone is expanded.

D gene,J gene,V gene,clone size,CDR3 protein,CDR3 DNA
TRBD1,TRBJ2-7,TRBV5-6,.,CASSARRVHRGVYEQYF,TGTGCCAGCAGCGCCCGCAGAGTCCACAGGGGAGTATACGAGCAGTACTTC
.,TRBJ2-7,TRBV28,.,CASSSGYEQYF,TGTGCCAGCAGTTCGGGATACGAGCAGTACTTC
TRBD1,TRBJ2-2,TRBV19,.,CASSIDRGTGELFF,TGTGCCAGTAGTATTGACAGGGGGACCGGGGAGCTGTTTTTT
.,TRBJ2-2,TRBV6-1,.,CASSALNSRGELFF,TGTGCCAGCAGTGCCTTAAACTCCCGCGGGGAACTGTTTTTT
TRBD1,TRBJ1-1,TRBV5-1,.,CASSLQGGPNTEAFF,TGCGCCAGCAGCTTACAGGGGGGTCCGAACACTGAAGCTTTCTTT
.,TRBJ1-3,TRBV5-5,.,CASSLRGSGNTIYF,TGTGCCAGCAGCTTGAGAGGCTCTGGAAACACCATATATTTT
TRBD1,TRBJ2-1,TRBV27,.,CASRTGTVHRNEQFF,TGTGCCAGCAGAACCGGGACAGTCCATCGCAATGAGCAGTTCTTC
.,TRBJ2-7,TRBV11-2,.,CASSSSNYEQYF,TGTGCCAGCAGCTCATCCAACTACGAGCAGTACTTC
.,TRBJ2-5,TRBV4-1,once,CASSQMGLKTQYF,TGCGCCAGCAGCCAAATGGGTTTGAAGACCCAGTACTTC
.,TRBJ1-1,TRBV4-1,.,CASSQGRAQNTEAFF,TGCGCCAGCAGCCAAGGCAGGGCGCAGAACACTGAAGCTTTCTTT
.,TRBJ1-1,TRBV18,.,CASSTLGVNTEAFF,TGTGCCAGCTCGACTCTTGGGGTAAACACTGAAGCTTTCTTT
.,TRBJ2-7,TRBV11-3,.,CASSRHSSYEQYF,TGTGCCAGCAGCCGCCATAGTTCCTACGAGCAGTACTTC
TRBD1,TRBJ1-1,TRBV19,.,CASSPRDRGLRNTEAFF,TGTGCCAGTAGTCCCCGGGACAGGGGGCTGAGGAACACTGAAGCTTTCTTT
TRBD1,TRBJ1-2,TRBV27,.,CASRGRTGVGDGYTF,TGTGCCAGCAGGGGGAGGACAGGGGTCGGGGATGGCTACACCTTC
.,TRBJ1-5,TRBV7-9,.,CASSLLPVGEAHQPQHF,TGTGCCAGCAGCTTATTGCCTGTGGGTGAGGCTCATCAGCCCCAGCATTTT
.,TRBJ1-1,TRBV5-8,.,CASSTWGWNTEAFF,TGTGCCAGCAGCACGTGGGGGTGGAACACTGAAGCTTTCTTT
TRBD2,TRBJ2-1,TRBV18,.,CASSPSPIGAGLVNSYNEQFF,TGTGCCAGCTCACCTTCCCCCATCGGGGCCGGACTAGTAAATTCCTACAATGAGCAGTTCTTC
TRBD1,TRBJ1-4,TRBV6-6,.,CASSADRGEKLFF,TGTGCCAGCAGTGCCGACAGGGGTGAAAAACTGTTTTTT
TRBD2,TRBJ2-2,TRBV7-6,.,CASSLRRLAGGPGAGELFF,TGTGCCAGCAGCTTAAGGAGGTTAGCGGGAGGCCCAGGAGCGGGGGAGCTGTTTTTT
TRBD2,TRBJ2-3,TRBV5-4,once,CASRIGWASGALTDTQYF,TGTGCCAGCAGGATTGGATGGGCTAGCGGAGCCCTCACAGATACGCAGTATTTT
.,TRBJ2-1,TRBV15,.,CATSSLSSVSYNEQFF,TGTGCCACCAGCAGCTTGTCTAGCGTGTCCTACAATGAGCAGTTCTTC
TRBD2,TRBJ2-7,TRBV14,.,CASSRRGTSGKYEQYF,TGTGCCAGCAGTCGACGCGGGACTAGCGGGAAGTACGAGCAGTACTTC
.,TRBJ1-1,TRBV18,.,CASSLVELNRGTEAFF,TGTGCCAGCTCACTCGTCGAGCTCAATCGGGGCACTGAAGCTTTCTTT
.,TRBJ1-1,TRBV2,.,CASKGGYTEAFF,TGTGCCAGCAAGGGGGGGTACACTGAAGCTTTCTTT
.,TRBJ2-6,TRBV6-1,.,CASSERGSSSGANVLTF,TGTGCCAGCAGTGAACGAGGGTCTAGCTCTGGGGCCAACGTCCTGACTTTC
TRBD1,TRBJ2-7,TRBV11-1,.,CASSPGTGGYEQYF,TGTGCCAGCAGCCCCGGGACAGGGGGTTACGAGCAGTACTTC
.,TRBJ2-7,TRBV5-4,.,CASSFVEAPYEQYF,TGTGCCAGCAGCTTTGTGGAGGCCCCCTACGAGCAGTACTTC
TRBD1,TRBJ1-4,TRBV19,.,CASQDRGGLTNEKLFF,TGTGCCAGCCAGGACAGGGGAGGTTTAACTAATGAAAAACTGTTTTTT
.,TRBJ2-1,TRBV4-1,.,CASSQAGSSYNEQFF,TGCGCCAGCAGCCAAGCCGGGAGCTCCTACAATGAGCAGTTCTTC
.,TRBJ2-3,TRBV7-9,.,CASSLDYSTDTQYF,TGTGCCAGCAGCTTAGATTACAGCACAGATACGCAGTATTTT
.,TRBJ1-1,TRBV5-1,few,CASSLIEGYTEAFF,TGCGCCAGCAGCTTGATCGAGGGGTACACTGAAGCTTTCTTT
.,TRBJ2-1,TRBV18,.,CASSPLGRSSYNEQFF,TGTGCCAGCTCACCACTGGGTCGGTCCTCCTACAATGAGCAGTTCTTC
.,TRBJ2-5,TRBV28,once,CASSWWGETQYF,TGTGCCAGCAGCTGGTGGGGGGAGACCCAGTACTTC
.,TRBJ2-7,TRBV5-5,.,CASTLLGLNYEQYF,TGTGCCAGCACCCTTCTGGGACTCAACTACGAGCAGTACTTC
TRBD1,TRBJ2-2,TRBV19,.,CATIRDRPGELFF,TGTGCCACTATTAGGGACAGGCCCGGGGAGCTGTTTTTT
TRBD2,TRBJ2-3,TRBV5-1,.,CASSLEEAGGTSGRWTDTQYF,TGCGCCAGCAGCTTGGAGGAGGCAGGGGGGACTAGCGGGAGATGGACAGATACGCAGTATTTT
.,TRBJ1-4,TRBV30,.,CAWRTGLGGAAEKLFF,TGTGCCTGGAGAACCGGTCTGGGGGGGGCCGCTGAAAAACTGTTTTTT
.,TRBJ1-1,TRBV5-1,.,CASSLAVTGWSEAFF,TGCGCCAGCAGCTTGGCCGTGACAGGATGGAGTGAAGCTTTCTTT
TRBD2,TRBJ2-2,TRBV6-6,once,CASSPLAGAGGELFF,TGTGCCAGCAGTCCCCTAGCGGGAGCAGGCGGGGAGCTGTTTTTT
.,TRBJ1-1,TRBV5-1,few,CASSLISRGNTEAFF,TGCGCCAGCAGCTTGATAAGTCGAGGGAACACTGAAGCTTTCTTT
TRBD1,TRBJ2-7,TRBV28,.,CATWSAGTGIYEQYF,TGTGCCACCTGGTCGGCGGGGACAGGAATCTACGAGCAGTACTTC
.,TRBJ2-3,TRBV15,.,CATSRDRSGGAIDTQYF,TGTGCCACCAGCAGAGATCGGTCGGGCGGGGCAATAGATACGCAGTATTTT
TRBD2,TRBJ2-7,TRBV6-5,.,CASSTRGGSSYEQYF,TGTGCCAGCAGTACCCGAGGCGGGAGCTCCTACGAGCAGTACTTC
TRBD2,TRBJ2-7,TRBV6-6,.,CASSYKRDSYEQYF,TGTGCCAGCAGTTACAAGCGGGACTCCTACGAGCAGTACTTC